This TCR beta chain was captured by sequencing in a study of T cell changes during pregnancy in multiple sclerosis. Repertoires were generated with immunoSEQ multiplex PCR, while TCRdb's copy carries only in-frame clones and drops some. The sample has fewer than 95,000 clones; 90% to 95% are singletons. CDR3 size: 14 residues. V was clipped by 7 bases and J by 1 base, with 13 bases between them. From germline, CDR1 is LNHDA and CDR2 SQIVND (reference sequence). This TCR was recovered from a female donor in good health, enrolled as a control in a pregnancy study. Sequences were derived from peripheral blood, sampled in the first trimester of pregnancy. The gene calls are TRBV19 and TRBJ1-1, with a weak D call TRBD1 (5 bases). The chain's CDR3 is CASTPQVQNTEAFF. The CDR3 DNA follows: TGTGCCAGTACCCCACAGGTCCAGAACACTGAAGCTTTCTTT.